These T cell receptor beta chains were read from a single sample in a study of a mutant IDH1 vaccine in newly diagnosed glioma. Some clones are missing from TCRdb's copy, which holds only in-frame ones; the method was immunoSEQ multiplex PCR. The repertoire has 31,000 or so clones, roughly three quarters of them found once; the top ten carry approximately 11%. Their antigen targets remain unknown. Sequencing used PBMCs, obtained from a glioma patient whose treatment included an IDH1 peptide vaccine. The receptors derive from a woman aged 40 to 50 with glioma. Each CDR3 is given with its conserved first and last residue. A D gene is named only where the DNA matches it firmly. Some rows mark clone size as missing; the rest say once, few, many or name a class of expanded clone.

d_gene: -; v_gene: TRBV5-3; abundance: once; j_gene: TRBJ2-5; CDR3nt: TGTGCCAGAAGCTTGCAGGAGACCCAGTACTTC; CDR3aa: CARSLQETQYF
d_gene: TRBD1; v_gene: TRBV29-1; abundance: -; j_gene: TRBJ1-1; CDR3nt: TGCAGCGTTGAAGGTGTAGGGGGCCAGGAGGCTTTCTTT; CDR3aa: CSVEGVGGQEAFF
d_gene: TRBD1; v_gene: TRBV6-1; abundance: -; j_gene: TRBJ2-7; CDR3nt: TGTGCCAGCAGTGAGGGACAGGGTTCTTACGAGCAGTACTTC; CDR3aa: CASSEGQGSYEQYF
d_gene: -; v_gene: TRBV6-6; abundance: -; j_gene: TRBJ1-1; CDR3nt: TGTGCCAGCAGAACCGGGGGGAACACTGAAGCTTTCTTT; CDR3aa: CASRTGGNTEAFF
d_gene: -; v_gene: TRBV7-3; abundance: -; j_gene: TRBJ2-7; CDR3nt: TGTGCCAGCAGCTTAAGGGAAGGGGGCGAGCAGTACTTC; CDR3aa: CASSLREGGEQYF
d_gene: -; v_gene: TRBV4-1; abundance: -; j_gene: TRBJ2-1; CDR3nt: TGCGCCAGCAGCCAAGATGTAGCGGAGATCCCGGGACCCAAGCAGTTCTTC; CDR3aa: CASSQDVAEIPGPKQFF
d_gene: -; v_gene: TRBV7-6; abundance: -; j_gene: TRBJ1-2; CDR3nt: TGTGCCAGCAGCCTCAATCCCGGACAGAGCTATGGCTACACCTTC; CDR3aa: CASSLNPGQSYGYTF
d_gene: -; v_gene: TRBV5-1; abundance: -; j_gene: TRBJ1-1; CDR3nt: TGCGCCAGCAGCTTACAGGGCCTAGGGGCTGAAGCTTTCTTT; CDR3aa: CASSLQGLGAEAFF
d_gene: -; v_gene: TRBV5-1; abundance: few; j_gene: TRBJ1-1; CDR3nt: TGCGCCAGCAGCTTGGTTGGGGAGATGGGAGCTTTCTTT; CDR3aa: CASSLVGEMGAFF
d_gene: -; v_gene: TRBV7-8; abundance: -; j_gene: TRBJ2-1; CDR3nt: TGTGCCAGCAGCTTAGTTGTCGCGGTTTACGATGAGCAGTTCTTC; CDR3aa: CASSLVVAVYDEQFF
d_gene: -; v_gene: TRBV27; abundance: -; j_gene: TRBJ2-7; CDR3nt: TGTGCCAGCAGTCCGTCCGTCGGGGGCAAGTCCTACGAGCAGTACTTC; CDR3aa: CASSPSVGGKSYEQYF
d_gene: TRBD1; v_gene: TRBV10-3; abundance: -; j_gene: TRBJ1-5; CDR3nt: TGTGCCATCAGTGAACGGACAGGGAATCAGCCCCAGCATTTT; CDR3aa: CAISERTGNQPQHF
d_gene: -; v_gene: TRBV5-6; abundance: few; j_gene: TRBJ1-1; CDR3nt: TGTGCCAGCAGCTTGGGAACTGGAGGGTTCGTTGAAGCTTTCTTT; CDR3aa: CASSLGTGGFVEAFF
d_gene: TRBD2; v_gene: TRBV5-1; abundance: few; j_gene: TRBJ2-7; CDR3nt: TGCGCCAGCAGCCAGCGGGGGGTCTTAGGGGAGCAGTACTTC; CDR3aa: CASSQRGVLGEQYF
d_gene: -; v_gene: TRBV7-9; abundance: -; j_gene: TRBJ2-3; CDR3nt: TGTGCCAGCAGCCTCACGGATACGCAGTATTTT; CDR3aa: CASSLTDTQYF
d_gene: TRBD1; v_gene: TRBV4-1; abundance: -; j_gene: TRBJ1-1; CDR3nt: TGCGCCAGCAGCCCGATACAAAGACAGGGGGCGAGGAGAGCTATTGAAGCTTTCTTT; CDR3aa: CASSPIQRQGARRAIEAFF
d_gene: -; v_gene: TRBV5-1; abundance: -; j_gene: TRBJ2-6; CDR3nt: TGCGCCAGCGGTCCGACATCTGGGGCCAACGTCCTGACTTTC; CDR3aa: CASGPTSGANVLTF
d_gene: -; v_gene: TRBV27; abundance: once; j_gene: TRBJ2-2; CDR3nt: TGTGCCAGCAGGAAAACCGGGGAGCTGTTTTTT; CDR3aa: CASRKTGELFF
d_gene: -; v_gene: TRBV23-1; abundance: -; j_gene: TRBJ2-7; CDR3nt: TGCGCCAGCAGTCGCCCTGGCGTGGGGATAACCTACGAGCAGTACTTC; CDR3aa: CASSRPGVGITYEQYF
d_gene: -; v_gene: TRBV6-6; abundance: -; j_gene: TRBJ2-5; CDR3nt: TGTGCCAGCACCCAGTTAGGGAATGGAGAGACCCAGTACTTC; CDR3aa: CASTQLGNGETQYF
d_gene: TRBD1; v_gene: TRBV9; abundance: -; j_gene: TRBJ1-2; CDR3nt: TGTGCCAGCAGCGTGGAGGGGGCGGATGGCTACACCTTC; CDR3aa: CASSVEGADGYTF
d_gene: -; v_gene: TRBV19; abundance: -; j_gene: TRBJ1-4; CDR3nt: TGTGCCAGTAGTATCAGGGTATACGGTGAAAAACTGTTTTTT; CDR3aa: CASSIRVYGEKLFF
d_gene: TRBD2; v_gene: TRBV4-1; abundance: once; j_gene: TRBJ2-5; CDR3nt: TGCGCCAGCAGCCATGGGGGGACTACACAAGAGACCCAGTACTTC; CDR3aa: CASSHGGTTQETQYF
d_gene: TRBD2; v_gene: TRBV5-1; abundance: -; j_gene: TRBJ2-3; CDR3nt: TGCGCCAGCAGCTTACGGACTAGCGGGGCAACAGATACGCAGTATTTT; CDR3aa: CASSLRTSGATDTQYF
d_gene: -; v_gene: TRBV7-2; abundance: few; j_gene: TRBJ1-2; CDR3nt: TGTGCCAGCAGCGGGCAGAACCCACGGGACGGCTACACCTTC; CDR3aa: CASSGQNPRDGYTF
d_gene: TRBD1; v_gene: TRBV19; abundance: -; j_gene: TRBJ1-5; CDR3nt: TGTGCCAGTACGGTCCGGGCAGGGGGGCCTCAGCCCCAGCATTTT; CDR3aa: CASTVRAGGPQPQHF
d_gene: -; v_gene: TRBV5-1; abundance: large; j_gene: TRBJ1-2; CDR3nt: TGCGCCAGCAGCTGGGACAAATCCTATGGCTACACCTTC; CDR3aa: CASSWDKSYGYTF
d_gene: TRBD1; v_gene: TRBV9; abundance: -; j_gene: TRBJ1-1; CDR3nt: TGTGCCAGCAGCGCTGAGGGACAGATGAACACTGAAGCTTTCTTT; CDR3aa: CASSAEGQMNTEAFF
d_gene: -; v_gene: TRBV5-4; abundance: -; j_gene: TRBJ1-4; CDR3nt: TGTGCCAGCAGCATGGATGTTGCAACTAATGAAAAACTGTTTTTT; CDR3aa: CASSMDVATNEKLFF
d_gene: -; v_gene: TRBV27; abundance: -; j_gene: TRBJ1-2; CDR3nt: TGTGCCAGCAGTTTATCGACCGGGGGTCAGTATGGCTACACCTTC; CDR3aa: CASSLSTGGQYGYTF
d_gene: TRBD1; v_gene: TRBV4-1; abundance: once; j_gene: TRBJ2-5; CDR3nt: TGCGCCAGCAGCCTTGGACAGGTCCAAGAGACCCAGTACTTC; CDR3aa: CASSLGQVQETQYF
d_gene: TRBD1; v_gene: TRBV4-1; abundance: -; j_gene: TRBJ2-7; CDR3nt: TGCGCCAGCAGCCAACCGGGACAGGCAACCTACGAGCAGTACTTC; CDR3aa: CASSQPGQATYEQYF
d_gene: -; v_gene: TRBV28; abundance: -; j_gene: TRBJ2-5; CDR3nt: TGTGCCAGCATACCAACCACCCGCGAGACCCAGTACTTC; CDR3aa: CASIPTTRETQYF
d_gene: -; v_gene: TRBV5-1; abundance: -; j_gene: TRBJ2-7; CDR3nt: TGCGCCAGCAGCGGGGGGTACGAGCAGTACTTC; CDR3aa: CASSGGYEQYF
d_gene: -; v_gene: TRBV4-3; abundance: few; j_gene: TRBJ1-1; CDR3nt: TGCGCCAGCAGCCAATCAACAGGGAGAACTGAAGCTTTCTTT; CDR3aa: CASSQSTGRTEAFF
d_gene: -; v_gene: TRBV19; abundance: few; j_gene: TRBJ1-5; CDR3nt: TGTGCCAGTAGTATTAAGGCAGGGGCACGCAATCAGCCCCAGCATTTT; CDR3aa: CASSIKAGARNQPQHF
d_gene: -; v_gene: TRBV5-6; abundance: -; j_gene: TRBJ2-5; CDR3nt: TGTGCCAGCAGCTTGGGCTGGGTACAAGAGACCCAGTACTTC; CDR3aa: CASSLGWVQETQYF
d_gene: -; v_gene: TRBV7-9; abundance: -; j_gene: TRBJ2-7; CDR3nt: TGTGCCAGCAGCTTTATTTGGAGCGAGCAGTACTTC; CDR3aa: CASSFIWSEQYF
d_gene: -; v_gene: TRBV27; abundance: once; j_gene: TRBJ2-6; CDR3nt: TGTGCCAGCAGTATGGTTCAGGCTTCTGGGGCCAACGTCCTGACTTTC; CDR3aa: CASSMVQASGANVLTF
d_gene: TRBD1; v_gene: TRBV6-1; abundance: once; j_gene: TRBJ1-6; CDR3nt: TGTGCCAGCAGTCGGGACAGGGAAAATTCACCCCTCCACTTT; CDR3aa: CASSRDRENSPLHF
d_gene: TRBD1; v_gene: TRBV7-2; abundance: -; j_gene: TRBJ1-3; CDR3nt: TGTGCCAGCAGCTGGAACAGGGGGCTCGGATCTGGAAACACCATATATTTT; CDR3aa: CASSWNRGLGSGNTIYF